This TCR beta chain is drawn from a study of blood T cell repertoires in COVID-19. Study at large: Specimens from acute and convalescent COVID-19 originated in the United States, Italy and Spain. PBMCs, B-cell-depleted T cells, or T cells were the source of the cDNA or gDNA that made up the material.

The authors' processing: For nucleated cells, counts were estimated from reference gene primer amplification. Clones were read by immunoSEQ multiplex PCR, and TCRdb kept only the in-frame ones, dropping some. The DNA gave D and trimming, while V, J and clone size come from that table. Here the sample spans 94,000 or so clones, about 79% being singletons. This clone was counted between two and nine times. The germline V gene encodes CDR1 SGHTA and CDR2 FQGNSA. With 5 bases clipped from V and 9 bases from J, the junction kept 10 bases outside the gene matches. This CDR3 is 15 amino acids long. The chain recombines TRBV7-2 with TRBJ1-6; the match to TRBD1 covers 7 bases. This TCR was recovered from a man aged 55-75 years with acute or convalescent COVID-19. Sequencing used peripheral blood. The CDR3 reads CASSPRTGGTSPLHF. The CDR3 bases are TGTGCCAGCAGCCCCCGGACAGGCGGGACTTCACCCCTCCACTTT.